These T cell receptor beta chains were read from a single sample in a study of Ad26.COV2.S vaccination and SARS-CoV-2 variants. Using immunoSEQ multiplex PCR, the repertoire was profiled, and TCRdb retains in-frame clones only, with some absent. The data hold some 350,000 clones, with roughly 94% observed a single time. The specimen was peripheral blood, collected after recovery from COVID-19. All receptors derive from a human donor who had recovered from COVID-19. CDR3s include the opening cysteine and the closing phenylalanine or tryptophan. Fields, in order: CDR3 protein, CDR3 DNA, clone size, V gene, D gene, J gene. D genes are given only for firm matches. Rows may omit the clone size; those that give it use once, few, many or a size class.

CSGGQGYEQYF | TGCAGCGGGGGACAGGGCTACGAGCAGTACTTC | NA | TRBV29-1 | TRBD1 | TRBJ2-7
CASSLEWGGGYEQYF | TGTGCCAGCAGCTTAGAATGGGGCGGGGGCTACGAGCAGTACTTC | NA | TRBV7-2 | TRBD2 | TRBJ2-7
CASSLGGTGGYQETQYF | TGCGCCAGCAGCTTAGGGGGGACAGGGGGATACCAAGAGACCCAGTACTTC | NA | TRBV5-1 | TRBD1 | TRBJ2-5
CASSYSPGTGSSYNSPLHF | TGTGCCAGCAGTTACTCTCCCGGGACAGGGAGCTCCTATAATTCACCCCTCCACTTT | NA | TRBV6-2/TRBV6-3 | TRBD1 | TRBJ1-6
CASSLAPGGRNGYTF | TGTGCCAGCAGCTTAGCCCCAGGTGGTAGAAATGGCTACACCTTC | NA | TRBV7-8 | NA | TRBJ1-2
CASSRRQGSYNEQFF | TGTGCCAGCAGCCGGAGACAGGGATCCTACAATGAGCAGTTCTTC | NA | TRBV11-3 | TRBD1 | TRBJ2-1
CSVVRSGPYGYTF | TGCAGCGTTGTGAGATCGGGCCCCTATGGCTACACCTTC | NA | TRBV29-1 | NA | TRBJ1-2
CASSFRDRWNTEAFF | TGTGCCAGTAGTTTTCGGGACAGGTGGAACACTGAAGCTTTCTTT | NA | TRBV19 | TRBD1 | TRBJ1-1
CASSPSVEGAREKLFF | TGTGCCAGCAGCCCGTCGGTGGAGGGGGCGAGGGAAAAACTGTTTTTT | NA | TRBV9 | TRBD1 | TRBJ1-4
CSVAQDSGLQQYF | TGCAGCGTTGCCCAGGACAGCGGACTCCAGCAGTACTTC | once | TRBV29-1 | NA | TRBJ2-7
CASSPPGRDGYTF | TGTGCCAGCTCACCACCTGGCAGGGACGGCTACACCTTC | NA | TRBV18 | NA | TRBJ1-2
CASSQAGTGFNYEQYF | TGTGCCAGCAGCCAAGCCGGGACAGGGTTTAACTACGAGCAGTACTTC | NA | TRBV5-4 | TRBD1 | TRBJ2-7
CASSVRDIKVGSGNTIYF | TGTGCCAGCAGCGTACGGGACATAAAAGTCGGCTCTGGAAACACCATATATTTT | NA | TRBV9 | NA | TRBJ1-3
CASSSETGTDTQYF | TGTGCCAGCAGCTCCGAGACAGGCACAGATACGCAGTATTTT | NA | TRBV11-1 | NA | TRBJ2-3
CASSYAILRGQGGTEAFF | TGCGCCAGCAGCTACGCGATCTTGAGGGGACAGGGGGGCACTGAAGCTTTCTTT | NA | TRBV5-1 | TRBD1 | TRBJ1-1
CASSQRWGQGREKLFF | TGTGCCAGCAGCCAACGCTGGGGACAGGGGAGGGAAAAACTGTTTTTT | NA | TRBV14 | TRBD1 | TRBJ1-4
CAISIEPGTSQETQYF | TGTGCCATCAGTATCGAACCCGGGACGTCCCAAGAGACCCAGTACTTC | NA | TRBV10-3 | NA | TRBJ2-5
CASSSGLAGADEQFF | TGCGCCAGCAGCTCGGGACTAGCGGGGGCGGATGAGCAGTTCTTC | NA | TRBV5-1 | TRBD2 | TRBJ2-1
CSVVRANTEAFF | TGCAGCGTAGTCCGGGCGAACACTGAAGCTTTCTTT | once | TRBV29-1 | NA | TRBJ1-1